This T cell receptor (beta chain) was obtained from a study of shared clonotypes between healthy human individuals. Study-level points and caveats: Enrolling few donors narrowed the genetic and exposure-history diversity that was represented. Clonotypes that were shared across a handful of donors made up approximately 5.1% of naive CD4 clonotypes.

Profiling relied on immunoSEQ multiplex PCR, and the TCRdb table lists in-frame clones only, not all of them. Among around 980,000 clones listed, around 78% were seen once. The germline V gene has CDR1 LGHNA and CDR2 YNFKEQ. The V and J ends lost 3 bases and 1 base, in that order; junction bases with no gene match: 6. The CDR3 has 17 residues. Details on this clone: Antigen: not known.

The origin of this receptor is a man between 18 and 35 years old in good health. Some clones in this sample may be carry-over from other donors' samples. Source material: memory CD4+ T cells from PBMCs. As for subset: CD45RA-negative fraction. V is TRBV4-2 and J is TRBJ2-7, with 13 bases that match TRBD2. The CDR3 DNA sequence: TGTGCCAGCAGCCACGACCCACTAGCGGGAGGGTCCTACGAGCAGTACTTC. Translating it yields CASSHDPLAGGSYEQYF.